Listed here are 5 T cell receptor beta chains from one sample, sequenced in a study of blood T cell repertoires in COVID-19. Assay: immunoSEQ multiplex PCR; the TCRdb copy retains only in-frame clones and omits some. This sample has about 370,000 clones, with more than 80% found just once. Sequencing was done on a sample of PBMCs or T cells enriched from blood (not recorded which). The receptors were sampled from a man aged 18 to 35 who had recovered from COVID-19.

This chain links TRBV9 with TRBJ2-5; TRBD2 agrees at 10 bases. CDR3 length: 13 residues. Per germline, CDR1 SGDLS and CDR2 YYNGEE. V dropped 1 base and J dropped 9; count of bases not matched to a gene: 3. Here the CDR3 reads CASSVRTSGSQYF. The CDR3 DNA sequence: TGTGCCAGCAGCGTACGGACTAGCGGTTCCCAGTACTTC.

The CDR3 DNA reads as TGTGCCAGCAGTCAAACAGGGGGGGACACTGAAGCTTTCTTT. As protein: CASSQTGGDTEAFF. The V and J genes are TRBV2 and TRBJ1-1; 8 nucleotides align to TRBD1. Unmatched junction bases numbered 5, after V lost 5 bases and J lost 3 bases. Germline V gene data show CDR1 as SNHLY and CDR2 as FYNNEI. There are 14 residues in the CDR3.

The genes are TRBV28 and TRBJ1-2; D gene ambiguous. Germline V gene data show CDR1 as MDHEN and CDR2 as SYDVKM. The CDR3 covers 16 residues. V lost 4 bases and J 2 bases, leaving 17 bases between the germline ends. This CDR3 is CASSSPRRDWNYGYTF. The CDR3 DNA reads as TGTGCCAGCAGTTCTCCCCGACGGGATTGGAACTATGGCTACACCTTC.

V gene TRBV9 combines with J gene TRBJ2-7, with D possibly matching TRBD1 (7 bases). The germline V gene has CDR1 SGDLS and CDR2 YYNGEE. The V end was cut by 0 bases, the J end by 3 bases, with 13 bases between. The CDR3 length is 15 residues. The CDR3 is CASSVGRDSFYEQYF. In DNA form, the CDR3 reads TGTGCCAGCAGCGTAGGGCGGGACAGTTTCTACGAGCAGTACTTC.

V is TRBV2 and J is TRBJ1-1; D call uncertain. Germline CDR1 SNHLY, CDR2 FYNNEI. This CDR3 has 13 amino acids. The ends were cut back, 1 base at V and 7 bases at J, with 10 bases in the middle. The CDR3 sequence is CASSEEARGEAFF. Here the CDR3 DNA reads TGTGCCAGCAGTGAAGAGGCTCGGGGTGAAGCTTTCTTT.